This passage covers 2 T cell receptor beta chains from one sample sequenced in a study of pediatric ulcerative colitis. The protocol was immunoSEQ multiplex PCR, while the TCRdb copy is restricted to in-frame clones and leaves out a portion. Among 30,000 or so clones listed, around 80% were seen once. Sequencing used blood. All receptors come from a boy aged 5 to 17 with severe ulcerative colitis.

As regards this clone: The junction does not match germline at one end; this may be a read error. The chain has TRBV7-7 and TRBJ2-1, with 12 bases fitting TRBD2. This CDR3 contains 16 residues. Germline CDR1 reads SSHAT; CDR2 reads FNYEAQ (reference sequence). For the CDR3, the DNA is TGTGCTAGCAGCAAATCTAGCGGGGGGGCCTTGAATGAGCAGTTCTTC. The encoded protein is CASSKSSGGALNEQFF.

Only one count was recorded for this clone. V usage is TRBV27 and J usage is TRBJ2-5, with D uncertain. V lost 5 bases, J lost 5 bases, and 15 bases lay in between. The CDR3 totals 14 residues. Germline assignment: CDR1 MNHEY and CDR2 SMNVEV (reference sequence). CDR3 bases: TGTGCCAGCAGTCCTACTGTAGTCTGGGAGACCCAGTACTTC. It codes for CASSPTVVWETQYF.